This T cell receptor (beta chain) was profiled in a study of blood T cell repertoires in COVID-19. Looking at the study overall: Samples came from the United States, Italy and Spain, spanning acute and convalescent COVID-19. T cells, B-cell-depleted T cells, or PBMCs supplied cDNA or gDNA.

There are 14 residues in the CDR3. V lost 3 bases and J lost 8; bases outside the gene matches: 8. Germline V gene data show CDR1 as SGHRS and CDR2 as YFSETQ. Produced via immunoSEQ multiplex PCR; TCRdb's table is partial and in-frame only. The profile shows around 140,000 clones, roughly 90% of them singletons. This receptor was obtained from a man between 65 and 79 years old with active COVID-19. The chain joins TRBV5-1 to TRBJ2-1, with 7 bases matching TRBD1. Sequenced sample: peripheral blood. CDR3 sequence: CASSWGSTGYEQFF. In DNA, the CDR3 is TGCGCCAGCAGCTGGGGATCGACAGGGTATGAGCAGTTCTTC.